These T cell receptor beta chains were read from a single sample in a study of a mutant IDH1 vaccine in newly diagnosed glioma. Generated by immunoSEQ multiplex PCR, the TCRdb table keeps only in-frame clones and is missing some. The sample has tens of thousands of clones, roughly 84% seen once; the top ten hold 5.4%. This specimen consisted of PBMCs, obtained from a glioma patient treated with radiotherapy, temozolomide or both. All receptors derive from a man aged 35 to 55 with glioma. CDR3s include the opening cysteine and the closing phenylalanine or tryptophan. D genes are given only for firm matches. The listing skips clone size in some rows; elsewhere it reads once, few, many or a size class.

clone_size	v_call	d_call	j_call	cdr3_nt	cdr3_aa
-	TRBV5-6	-	TRBJ1-3	TGTGCCAGCAGCTATGGACTGTCCAGGGGAAACACCATATATTTT	CASSYGLSRGNTIYF
-	TRBV4-3	TRBD2	TRBJ2-7	TGCGCCAGCAGCCCCCGATGGCGGGGGGCGGACGAGCAGTACTTC	CASSPRWRGADEQYF
-	TRBV11-2	-	TRBJ2-7	TGTGCCAGCACGAAAGCCCGGGGCGGGAACTACGAGCAGTACTTC	CASTKARGGNYEQYF
-	TRBV5-4	-	TRBJ2-3	TGTGCCAGCAGCTTGGGTGGACCAGGGCCGGATACGCAGTATTTT	CASSLGGPGPDTQYF
-	TRBV2	TRBD1	TRBJ1-4	TGTGCCAGCAGTGAATGGGACAGGGCGTTTTTT	CASSEWDRAFF
-	TRBV5-1	-	TRBJ2-3	TGCGCCAGCAGCACTACGACAACTTACTCGACCACGCAGTATTTT	CASSTTTTYSTTQYF
-	TRBV20-1	-	TRBJ2-7	TGCGGGTCGGGTAACACCTACGAGCAGTACTTC	CGSGNTYEQYF
-	TRBV2	-	TRBJ1-1	TGTGCCAGCAGTGAAGCGCGGGGGTTGAACACTGAAGCTTTCTTT	CASSEARGLNTEAFF
-	TRBV2	TRBD1	TRBJ1-2	TGTGCCAGCACCACACGACAGGGGGCCGGCTATGGCTACACCTTC	CASTTRQGAGYGYTF
-	TRBV5-1	TRBD2	TRBJ2-7	TGCGCCAGCAGCCAGGGACTAGCGGGTTACGAGCAGTACTTC	CASSQGLAGYEQYF
-	TRBV7-9	-	TRBJ2-3	TGTGCCAGCAGCTTAACTGCCACAGCAGATACGCAGTATTTT	CASSLTATADTQYF
-	TRBV5-1	-	TRBJ2-2	TGCGCCAGCAGCTTTGGACAGGGAGGGACCGGGGAGCTGTTTTTT	CASSFGQGGTGELFF
-	TRBV4-1	TRBD1	TRBJ1-2	TGCGCCAGCAGCCAACCGGGACAGGGGAGCTATGGCTACACCTTC	CASSQPGQGSYGYTF
-	TRBV7-8	-	TRBJ2-1	TGTGCCAGCAGCCCCATCTTGAGTGGATACAGCTCCTACAATGAGCAGTTCTTC	CASSPILSGYSSYNEQFF
-	TRBV10-3	TRBD1	TRBJ1-2	TGTGCCATCATGGGGACAGGGCTCTCCCCGGGATATGGCTACACCTTC	CAIMGTGLSPGYGYTF
-	TRBV7-3	-	TRBJ1-3	TGTGCCAGCAGCTTAAAGCCAGGGGGAAACACCATATATTTT	CASSLKPGGNTIYF
-	TRBV25-1	TRBD1	TRBJ2-7	TGTGCCAGCAGTGAGGGGGACAGGGCTTACGAGCAGTACTTC	CASSEGDRAYEQYF
-	TRBV2	-	TRBJ1-4	TGTGCCAGCAGGTCCTATATTAATGAAAAACTGTTTTTT	CASRSYINEKLFF
-	TRBV4-1	-	TRBJ1-1	TGCGCCAGCAGCCAAGATGGGGCAGGGAGAGGAACTGAAGCTTTCTTT	CASSQDGAGRGTEAFF
-	TRBV6-1	-	TRBJ2-6	TGTGCCAGCTCGTCTGCCTCCTCTGGGGCCAACGTCCTGACTTTC	CASSSASSGANVLTF
once	TRBV4-1	-	TRBJ1-5	TGCGCCAGCAGCCAAGACCAAGGGCCGGAACAGCCCCAGCATTTT	CASSQDQGPEQPQHF
once	TRBV5-6	-	TRBJ1-2	TGTGCCAGCAGCTTGGGTCAGGTGTGCACCTTC	CASSLGQVCTF
-	TRBV5-5	-	TRBJ2-7	TGTGCCAGCAGCTTGTCGGGGTACGAGCAGTACTTC	CASSLSGYEQYF
once	TRBV18	-	TRBJ2-7	TGTGCCAGCTCACCGCCGGGCTCCTACGAGCAGTACTTC	CASSPPGSYEQYF
-	TRBV5-1	TRBD2	TRBJ2-3	TGCGCCAGCAGCTCGACCCCAGCGGGGGTCACGAATACGCAGTATTTT	CASSSTPAGVTNTQYF
-	TRBV4-2	-	TRBJ1-1	TGTGCCAGCAGCCAAGATAGGGGAACTGAGCCCTTTCCTTTCTTT	CASSQDRGTEPFPFF
-	TRBV21-1	-	TRBJ1-4	TGTGCCAGCAGCCGGAAGACGGGCCCCAGCGAAAAACTGTTTTTT	CASSRKTGPSEKLFF
-	TRBV6-1	-	TRBJ1-1	TGTGCCAGCAGGCCAAGGCAGGTTATGAACACTGAAGCTTTCTTT	CASRPRQVMNTEAFF
-	TRBV5-1	-	TRBJ1-5	TGCGCCAGCAGCTTCGACAGTAATCAGCCCCAGCATTTT	CASSFDSNQPQHF
-	TRBV6-5	-	TRBJ2-7	TGTGCCAGCAGTTACCGCGAGGGGACCTACGAGCAGTACTTC	CASSYREGTYEQYF
-	TRBV7-9	-	TRBJ1-2	TGTGCCAGCAGCGAAGAAGGGAGCTGGTACAGCTCATTTAACGGCTACACCTTC	CASSEEGSWYSSFNGYTF
-	TRBV29-1	-	TRBJ1-2	TGCAGCGTTGAAGATCCCCATAAGGGGACGGCGGTCGGCTATGGCTACACCTTC	CSVEDPHKGTAVGYGYTF
-	TRBV2	-	TRBJ2-2	TGTGCCAGCAGTGACTTAATGTTAGGGGTCAGCGGGGAGCTGTTTTTT	CASSDLMLGVSGELFF
-	TRBV5-1	TRBD1	TRBJ2-3	TGCGCCAGCAGCCAGGACAGGGGGGAAACAGATACGCAGTATTTT	CASSQDRGETDTQYF
-	TRBV30	TRBD1	TRBJ1-2	TGTGCCTGGAGCTTGGACAGGGCCTATGGCTACACCTTC	CAWSLDRAYGYTF
-	TRBV10-3	-	TRBJ2-2	TGTGCCATCAGTGATCTGACCGACGGGGTCACCGGGGAGCTGTTTTTT	CAISDLTDGVTGELFF
few	TRBV30	TRBD1	TRBJ1-5	TGTGCCTCCGCGACAGGGACCGGGAACCAGCCCCAGCATTTT	CASATGTGNQPQHF
-	TRBV6-5	-	TRBJ1-3	TGTGCCAGCAGGCCTGGTTTCGGGGAAGGAAACACCATATATTTT	CASRPGFGEGNTIYF
-	TRBV12-5	-	TRBJ1-1	TGTGCTAGTGCCGTCTGGGACACTGAAGCTTTCTTT	CASAVWDTEAFF
-	TRBV25-1	-	TRBJ2-4	TGTGCCAGCAGCTCTGGGGGGTTCCAAGCCAAAAACATTCAGTACTTC	CASSSGGFQAKNIQYF
few	TRBV6-4	-	TRBJ1-5	TGTGCCAGCAGTCTCGCCGCGGGGTTAGGTCAGCCCCAGCATTTT	CASSLAAGLGQPQHF
-	TRBV10-3	TRBD2	TRBJ2-5	TGTGCCATCAGTCCGGGACTAGCGGGGGGGCGAGAGACCCAGTACTTC	CAISPGLAGGRETQYF
-	TRBV10-2	-	TRBJ1-2	TGCGCCGTAGCCGGAGTCAATCTATATGGCTACACCTTC	CAVAGVNLYGYTF
-	TRBV2	-	TRBJ2-3	TGTGCCAGCAGTGGCGGACGGAGCACAGATACGCAGTATTTT	CASSGGRSTDTQYF
-	TRBV5-8	-	TRBJ2-7	TGTGCCAGCGCGTCGGGGGACGAGCAGTACTTC	CASASGDEQYF
-	TRBV5-1	-	TRBJ2-2	TGCGCCAGCAGCTTGGACAGCGGATCCGGGGAGCTGTTTTTT	CASSLDSGSGELFF
medium-sized	TRBV9	-	TRBJ1-1	TGTGCCAGCCGCCCTACCCAGGGCCTAAGCACTGAAGCTTTCTTT	CASRPTQGLSTEAFF
-	TRBV5-1	TRBD2	TRBJ2-5	TGCGCCAGCAGCTCTCGGGGACTAGCGGGAGGCGTTGAGACCCAGTACTTC	CASSSRGLAGGVETQYF
once	TRBV10-3	TRBD1	TRBJ1-1	TGTGCCATCGGGGGGACAGGGACTGAAGCTTTCTTT	CAIGGTGTEAFF
-	TRBV4-2	TRBD1	TRBJ1-5	TGTGCCAGCAGCCAAGAGCGTCAGGGGGAAGGTAGCAATCAGCCCCAGCATTTT	CASSQERQGEGSNQPQHF
-	TRBV5-6	-	TRBJ1-6	TGTGCCAGCAGCTCACGCCACTCTCTTGGGAGCTCCTATAATTCACCCCTCCACTTT	CASSSRHSLGSSYNSPLHF
few	TRBV13	-	TRBJ1-1	TGTGCCAGCAGCCCGGACAGTTTCGCTGAAGCTTTCTTT	CASSPDSFAEAFF
-	TRBV7-9	TRBD1	TRBJ1-2	TGTGCCAGCACCAACCGAAGGCAGGGGGTAAACTATGGCTACACCTTC	CASTNRRQGVNYGYTF
-	TRBV4-1	-	TRBJ1-1	TGCGCCAGCAGCCTATTTCGGGGGAACGCTGAAGCTTTCTTT	CASSLFRGNAEAFF
once	TRBV12-5	TRBD1	TRBJ1-1	TGTGCTAGTGGTTTGGGCGACGGGACAGGGGTCACTGAAGCTTTCTTT	CASGLGDGTGVTEAFF
once	TRBV4-1	TRBD2	TRBJ2-5	TGCGCCAGCAGCCATCGCTGGGGACTAGCTTACCAAGAGACCCAGTACTTC	CASSHRWGLAYQETQYF
-	TRBV27	-	TRBJ2-7	TGTGCCAGCAGTCCGACTGGGAGGCACGGCTCCCTCTACGAGCAGTACTTC	CASSPTGRHGSLYEQYF